The present T cell receptor beta chain was sequenced within a study of beta chain features in type 1 diabetes. Study observations and caveats: TCRB CDR3s were moderately but significantly shorter in Type 1 diabetes patients in all four CD4+ subsets. Type 1 diabetes patients had VDJ junctions that carried fewer insertions and more deletions.

Regarding this clone: What it recognizes is unknown.

Expressed TCRB transcripts were sequenced after all isolated RNA was converted to cDNA. Method: immunoSEQ multiplex PCR; TCRdb's copy keeps in-frame clones and lacks some. The repertoire holds hundreds of thousands of clones, with 9.3% as singletons. In germline, CDR1 is SGDLS, CDR2 YYNGEE. The V gene lost 0 bases and the J gene lost 14 bases, with 21 bases spanning the gap. The CDR3 loop spans 16 amino acids. The sequence derives from a man aged 25 to 40 with type 1 diabetes. The chain employs TRBV9 and TRBJ1-6; D not resolved. The sequencing input was central memory CD4+ T cells from blood. The CDR3, as DNA: TGTGCCAGCAGCGTAGATGTCGGGTTGGGAGGAATAACCCTCCACTTT. Residues: CASSVDVGLGGITLHF.